The 4 T cell receptor beta chains listed next were all sequenced from one sample in a study of OX40 agonist ivuxolimab in advanced cancers. Sequencing was performed with immunoSEQ multiplex PCR; in TCRdb, only in-frame clones are kept and a portion is missing. The sample holds tens of thousands of clones, nearly 85% seen once. The starting material was CD4+ or CD8+ T cells sorted from blood, obtained in a trial of the OX40 agonist ivuxolimab. The receptors derive from an adult with an advanced solid tumor such as melanoma, head and neck, liver or kidney cancer.

The CDR3 here is CASSFPGTVGLDEQFF. CDR3 coding DNA: TGTGCCAGCAGCTTTCCCGGGACAGTGGGCTTGGATGAGCAGTTCTTC. This chain uses TRBV7-2 with TRBJ2-1; 7 nucleotides align to TRBD1. The J segment lost 8 bases and the V segment lost 3 bases, leaving 13 bases of the junction unmatched. This CDR3 comprises 16 residues. The germline CDR1 and CDR2 sequences are SGHTA and FQGNSA.

The rearrangement links TRBV11-2 to TRBJ1-1; D uncertain. The germline CDR1 and CDR2 sequences are SGHAT and FQNNGV. Trimming shortened V by 1 base and J by 4 bases, and 7 bases separated the two germline ends. The CDR3 is made up of 13 amino acids. Here the CDR3 reads CASSLGVSTEAFF. For the CDR3, the DNA is TGTGCCAGCAGCTTAGGGGTTAGCACTGAAGCTTTCTTT.

V gene TRBV29-1 combines with J gene TRBJ1-2; D is uncertain. Germline-derived CDR1 and CDR2 are SQVTM and ANQGSEA. Trimming stripped 0 bases from V and 4 bases from J, with 15 bases between. This CDR3 comprises 15 residues. The CDR3 DNA is TGCAGCGTTGAAGATCGAAAGGGAGTGGGCTATGGCTACACCTTC. It encodes CSVEDRKGVGYGYTF.

The CDR3 loop reads CASTSLGQGSYEQYF. The CDR3 DNA sequence: TGTGCCAGCACCTCTTTGGGACAGGGTTCCTACGAGCAGTACTTC. The V gene is TRBV27, the J gene TRBJ2-7; 9 bases agree with TRBD1. Germline V lookup: CDR1 MNHEY, CDR2 SMNVEV (reference sequence). The CDR3 is 15 residues long. V shed 7 bases and J 1 base; nucleotides not matched to a gene: 8.